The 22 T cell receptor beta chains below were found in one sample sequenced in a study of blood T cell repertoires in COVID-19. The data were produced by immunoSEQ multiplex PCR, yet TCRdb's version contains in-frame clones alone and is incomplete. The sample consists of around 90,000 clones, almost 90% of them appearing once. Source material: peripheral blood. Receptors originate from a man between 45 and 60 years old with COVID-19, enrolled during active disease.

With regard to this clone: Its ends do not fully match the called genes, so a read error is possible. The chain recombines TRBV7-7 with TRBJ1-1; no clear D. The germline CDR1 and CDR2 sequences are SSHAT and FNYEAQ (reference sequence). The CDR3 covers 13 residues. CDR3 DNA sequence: TGTGCTAGCAGCTTGCGGGCGAACACTGAAGCTTTCTTT. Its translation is CASSLRANTEAFF.

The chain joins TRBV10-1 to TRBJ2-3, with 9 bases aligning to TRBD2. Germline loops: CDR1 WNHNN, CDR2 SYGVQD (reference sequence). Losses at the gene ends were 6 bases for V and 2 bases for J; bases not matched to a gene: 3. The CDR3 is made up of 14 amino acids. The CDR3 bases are TGCGCCAGCAGACCTAGCGGGGTCACAGATACGCAGTATTTT. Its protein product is CASRPSGVTDTQYF.

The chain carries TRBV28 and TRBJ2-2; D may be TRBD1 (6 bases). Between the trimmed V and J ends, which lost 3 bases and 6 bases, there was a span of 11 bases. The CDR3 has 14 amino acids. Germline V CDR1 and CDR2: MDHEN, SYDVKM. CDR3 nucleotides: TGTGCCAGCAGTTTCCAGGGGTGGGCCGGGGAGCTGTTTTTT. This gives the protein CASSFQGWAGELFF.

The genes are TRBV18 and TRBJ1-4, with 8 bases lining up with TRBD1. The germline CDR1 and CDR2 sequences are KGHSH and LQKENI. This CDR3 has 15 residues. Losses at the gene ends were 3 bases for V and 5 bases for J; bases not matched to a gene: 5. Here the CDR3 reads CASSPRTGPNEKLFF. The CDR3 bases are TGTGCCAGCTCACCCCGGACAGGGCCGAATGAAAAACTGTTTTTT.

CDR3 protein: CATSAGDSYNEQFF. DNA of the CDR3: TGTGCCACCAGTGCAGGGGACTCCTACAATGAGCAGTTCTTC. This chain joins TRBV24-1 and TRBJ2-1; possible D gene TRBD1, 6 bases. V lost 5 bases and J 0 bases, leaving 7 bases between the germline ends. Per the germline V gene, CDR1 is KGHDR and CDR2 is SFDVKD. This CDR3 has 14 residues.

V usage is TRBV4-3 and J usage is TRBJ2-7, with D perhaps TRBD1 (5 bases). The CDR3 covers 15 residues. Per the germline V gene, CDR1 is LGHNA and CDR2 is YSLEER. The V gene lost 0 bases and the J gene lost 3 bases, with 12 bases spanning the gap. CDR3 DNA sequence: TGCGCCAGCAGCCAAGATCCCAGGCAGGGCTACGAGCAGTACTTC. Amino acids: CASSQDPRQGYEQYF.

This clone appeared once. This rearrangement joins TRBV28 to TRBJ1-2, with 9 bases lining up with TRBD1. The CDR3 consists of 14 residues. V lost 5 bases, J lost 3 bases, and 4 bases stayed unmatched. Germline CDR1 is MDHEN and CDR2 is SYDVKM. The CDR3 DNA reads TGTGCCAGCAGTAGCACAGGGGGCGACTATGGCTACACCTTC. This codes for CASSSTGGDYGYTF.

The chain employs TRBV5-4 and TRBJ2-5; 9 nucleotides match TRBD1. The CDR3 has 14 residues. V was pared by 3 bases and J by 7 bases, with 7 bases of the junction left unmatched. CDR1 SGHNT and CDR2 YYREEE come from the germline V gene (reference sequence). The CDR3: CASSSQGADVTQYF. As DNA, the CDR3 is TGTGCCAGCAGCTCACAGGGGGCTGATGTGACCCAGTACTTC.

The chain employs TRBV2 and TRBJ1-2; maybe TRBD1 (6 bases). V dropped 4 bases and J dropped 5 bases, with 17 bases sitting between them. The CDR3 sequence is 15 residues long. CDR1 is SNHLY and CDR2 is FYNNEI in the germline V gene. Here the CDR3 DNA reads TGTGCCAGCAGTGTCCAGGGGTTTTCCCCTTATGGCTACACCTTC. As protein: CASSVQGFSPYGYTF.

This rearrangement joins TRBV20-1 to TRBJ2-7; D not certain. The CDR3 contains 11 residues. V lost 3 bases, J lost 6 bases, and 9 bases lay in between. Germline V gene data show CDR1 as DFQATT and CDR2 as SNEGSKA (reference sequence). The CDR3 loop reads CSARSPSEQYF. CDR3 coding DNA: TGCAGTGCTAGGAGTCCTTCCGAGCAGTACTTC.

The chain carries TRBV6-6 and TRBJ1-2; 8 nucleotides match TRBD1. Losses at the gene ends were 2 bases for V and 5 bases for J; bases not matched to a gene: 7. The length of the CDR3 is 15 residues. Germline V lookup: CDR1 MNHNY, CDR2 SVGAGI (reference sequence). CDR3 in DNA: TGTGCCAGCAGTTACCAGGCAGGGGGCCGTTATGGCTACACCTTC. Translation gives CASSYQAGGRYGYTF.

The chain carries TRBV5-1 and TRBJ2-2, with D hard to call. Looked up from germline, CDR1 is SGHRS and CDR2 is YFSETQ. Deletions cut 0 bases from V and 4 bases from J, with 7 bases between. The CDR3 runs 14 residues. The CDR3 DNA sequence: TGCGCCAGCAGCTTGGACTTACGCACCGGGGAGCTGTTTTTT. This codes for CASSLDLRTGELFF.

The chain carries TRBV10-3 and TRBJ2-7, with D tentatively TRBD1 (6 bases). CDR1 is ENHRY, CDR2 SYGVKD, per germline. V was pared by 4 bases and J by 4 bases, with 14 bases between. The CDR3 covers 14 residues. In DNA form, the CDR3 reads TGTGCCATCAGTGTGGGGGCCCCGGGGTACGAGCAGTACTTC. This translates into CAISVGAPGYEQYF.

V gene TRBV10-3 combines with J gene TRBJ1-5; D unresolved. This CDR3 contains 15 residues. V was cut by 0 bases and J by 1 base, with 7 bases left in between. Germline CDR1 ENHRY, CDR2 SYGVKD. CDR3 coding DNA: TGTGCCATCAGTGAGTCCGGCGGCAGCAATCAGCCCCAGCATTTT. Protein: CAISESGGSNQPQHF.

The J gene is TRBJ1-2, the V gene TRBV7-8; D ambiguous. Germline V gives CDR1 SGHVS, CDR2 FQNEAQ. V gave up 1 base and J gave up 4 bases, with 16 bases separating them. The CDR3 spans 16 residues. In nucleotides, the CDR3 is TGTGCCAGCAGCTTAGACCTGGCGGGTCTTGCCTATGGCTACACCTTC. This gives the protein CASSLDLAGLAYGYTF.

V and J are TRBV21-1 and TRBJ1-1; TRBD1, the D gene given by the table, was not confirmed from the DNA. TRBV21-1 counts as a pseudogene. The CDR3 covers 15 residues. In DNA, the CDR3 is TGTGCCAGCAGCAAAGACCGGATGACAGGGACTGAAGCTTTCTTT. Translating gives CASSKDRMTGTEAFF.

This chain's CDR3 is CASSPRREGTEAFF. The CDR3 DNA sequence: TGTGCCAGCTCACCACGCAGGGAAGGCACTGAAGCTTTCTTT. The rearrangement uses TRBV18 and TRBJ1-1; TRBD1 might be the D (5 bases). The CDR3 loop spans 14 amino acids. Germline V gene sequence: CDR1 KGHSH, CDR2 LQKENI. Trimming shortened V by 1 base and J by 4 bases, and 10 bases separated the two germline ends.

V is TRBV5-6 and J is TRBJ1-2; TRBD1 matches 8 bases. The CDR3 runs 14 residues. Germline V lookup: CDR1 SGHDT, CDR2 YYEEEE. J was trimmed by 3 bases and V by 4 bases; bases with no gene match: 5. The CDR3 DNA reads TGTGCCAGCAGCCCGGGACAGGAATACTATGGCTACACCTTC. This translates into CASSPGQEYYGYTF. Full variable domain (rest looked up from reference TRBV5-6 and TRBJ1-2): DAGVTQSPTHLIKTRGQQVTLRCSPKSGHDTVSWYQQALGQGPQFIFQYYEEEERQRGNFPDRFSGHQFPNYSSELNVNALLLGDSALYLCASSPGQEYYGYTFGSGTRLTVV.

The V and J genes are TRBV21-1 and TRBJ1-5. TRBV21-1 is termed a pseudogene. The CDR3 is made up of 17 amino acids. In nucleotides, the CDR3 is TGTGCCAGCAGCAAAGCGGCCGGGGAAGGTAGCAATCAGCCCCAGCATTTT. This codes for CASSKAAGEGSNQPQHF.

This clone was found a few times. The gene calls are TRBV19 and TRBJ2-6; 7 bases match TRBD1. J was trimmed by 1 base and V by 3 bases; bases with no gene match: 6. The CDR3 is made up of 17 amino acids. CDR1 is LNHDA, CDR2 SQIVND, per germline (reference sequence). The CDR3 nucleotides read TGTGCCAGTAGTATTAGGGGACAGAGATCTGGGGCCAACGTCCTGACTTTC. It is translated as CASSIRGQRSGANVLTF.

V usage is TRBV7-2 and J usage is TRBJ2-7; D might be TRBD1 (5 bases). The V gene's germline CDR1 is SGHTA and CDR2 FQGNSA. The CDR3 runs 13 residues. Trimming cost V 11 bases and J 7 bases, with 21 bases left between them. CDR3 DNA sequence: TGTGCCGGCGCATTAGGAACAGGTAGAGAGCAGTACTTC. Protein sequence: CAGALGTGREQYF.

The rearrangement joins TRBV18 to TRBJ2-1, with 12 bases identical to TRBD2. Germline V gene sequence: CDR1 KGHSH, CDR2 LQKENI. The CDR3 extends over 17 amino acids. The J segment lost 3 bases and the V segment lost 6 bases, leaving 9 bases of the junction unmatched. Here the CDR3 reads CASSRDRLAGDYNEQFF. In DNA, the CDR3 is TGTGCCAGCTCCCGCGACCGACTAGCGGGGGACTACAATGAGCAGTTCTTC.